Listed below are T cell receptor beta chains from one sample, sequenced in a study of OX40 agonist ivuxolimab in advanced cancers. Assay: immunoSEQ multiplex PCR; the TCRdb copy retains only in-frame clones and omits some. The sample lists about 73,000 clones; 88% were seen once. Sample: CD4+ or CD8+ T cells sorted from blood, taken in a trial of the OX40 agonist ivuxolimab. The receptors originated from an adult with an advanced solid tumor such as melanoma, head and neck, liver or kidney cancer. Both conserved end residues are part of each CDR3. The order of the fields is J gene, D gene, V gene, CDR3 protein. The D gene is left open where the match is weak.

>TRBJ2-1|TRBD2|TRBV5-1
CASSSLGSGGTREQFF
>TRBJ1-5|-|TRBV19
CASSSDRTYQPQHF
>TRBJ2-1|TRBD1|TRBV11-2
CASSSVRGQGANEQFF
>TRBJ2-2|TRBD2|TRBV5-1
CASSTTPGLAGNTGELFF
>TRBJ1-2|-|TRBV7-9
CASSLAVGSYGYTF
>TRBJ1-1|-|TRBV5-1
CASSFRGVRTEAFF
>TRBJ1-1|TRBD1|TRBV5-1
CASSSGTGTGTEAFF
>TRBJ2-3|TRBD1|TRBV11-2
CASSRTGGISDTQYF
>TRBJ1-1|-|TRBV5-5
CASSLVGGRSEAFF
>TRBJ2-3|-|TRBV27
CASMTLGGVTDTQYF
>TRBJ1-1|-|TRBV5-4
CASSLRGNTEAFF
>TRBJ1-5|-|TRBV5-5
CASARDSGQPQHF
>TRBJ2-7|-|TRBV11-2
CASSLVGSSTYEQYF
>TRBJ1-4|-|TRBV7-9
CASSLGATNEKLFF
>TRBJ1-4|-|TRBV5-5
CASSLAVGSEKLFF
>TRBJ2-6|-|TRBV19
CASKPPGANVLTF
>TRBJ2-1|-|TRBV28
CASSLPGGGGLNEQFF
>TRBJ1-3|TRBD1|TRBV7-6
CASSQDRVGGGNTIYF
>TRBJ2-7|-|TRBV28
CASSTTVYEQYF
>TRBJ1-1|-|TRBV19
CASSIGGNTEAFF
>TRBJ2-5|-|TRBV5-8
CASSLMAGKETQYF
>TRBJ2-7|-|TRBV6-5
CASSYQDGSYEQYF
>TRBJ2-6|TRBD1|TRBV7-8
CASSPGTELRGANVLTF
>TRBJ1-3|-|TRBV19
CASIRPSGNTIYF
>TRBJ2-3|TRBD1|TRBV9
CASSVGGGGTDTQYF
>TRBJ1-4|TRBD1|TRBV5-4
CASSTGQGAGNEKLFF
>TRBJ1-1|TRBD1|TRBV18
CASSSDRLNTEAFF
>TRBJ2-1|TRBD1|TRBV18
CASSPGQGAYNEQFF
>TRBJ1-3|-|TRBV4-1
CASSQVGNTIYF
>TRBJ2-1|TRBD2|TRBV11-2
CASSLGASGWGNEQFF
>TRBJ1-3|TRBD1|TRBV10-3
CAAWTGLGGNTIYF
>TRBJ2-7|TRBD1|TRBV2
CASSLDRVTYEQYF
>TRBJ2-1|TRBD1|TRBV5-6
CASRNTGGLGNEQFF
>TRBJ1-4|TRBD1|TRBV10-3
CAISEAGQGATNEKLFF
>TRBJ2-3|-|TRBV7-8
CASSYGGPDTQYF
>TRBJ1-4|TRBD1|TRBV6-5
CASRTGQRSGKLFF
>TRBJ2-7|TRBD1|TRBV28
CASSPPSGQGVGQYF
>TRBJ2-7|-|TRBV5-1
CASSLGARPTARYEQYF
>TRBJ2-7|TRBD2|TRBV10-2
CASTSGRAGTIYEQYF
>TRBJ2-7|-|TRBV27
CASRLNAVHEQYF